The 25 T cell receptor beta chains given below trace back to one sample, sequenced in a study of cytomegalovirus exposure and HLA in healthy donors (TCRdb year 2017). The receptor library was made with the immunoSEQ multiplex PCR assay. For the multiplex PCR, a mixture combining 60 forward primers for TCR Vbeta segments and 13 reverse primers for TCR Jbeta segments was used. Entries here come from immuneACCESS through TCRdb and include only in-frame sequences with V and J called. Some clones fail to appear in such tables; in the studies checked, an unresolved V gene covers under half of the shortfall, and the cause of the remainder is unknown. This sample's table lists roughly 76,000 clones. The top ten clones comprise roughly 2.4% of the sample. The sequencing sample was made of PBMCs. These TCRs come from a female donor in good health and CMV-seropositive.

The CDR3 nucleotides are TGCGCCAGCAGCCAAGATCTAGGAACACTCCCTTCCTACGAGCAGTACTTC. Encoded protein: CASSQDLGTLPSYEQYF. The V call is TRBV4-3, the J call TRBJ2-7; D gene unclear. Deletions cut 0 bases from V and 1 base from J, with 16 bases between. Germline V gene sequence: CDR1 LGHNA, CDR2 YSLEER. CDR3 size: 17 residues.

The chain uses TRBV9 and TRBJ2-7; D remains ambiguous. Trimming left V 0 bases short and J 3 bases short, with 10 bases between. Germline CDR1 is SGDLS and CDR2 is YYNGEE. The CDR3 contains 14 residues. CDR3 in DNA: TGTGCCAGCAGCGTAGGGGTACAGATCTACGAGCAGTACTTC. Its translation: CASSVGVQIYEQYF.

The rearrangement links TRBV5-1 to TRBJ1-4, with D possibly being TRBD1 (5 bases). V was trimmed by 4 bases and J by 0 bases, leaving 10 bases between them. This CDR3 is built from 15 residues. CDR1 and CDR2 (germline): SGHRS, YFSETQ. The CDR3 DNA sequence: TGCGCCAGCAGCGCAAAGGGGACAACTAATGAAAAACTGTTTTTT. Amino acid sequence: CASSAKGTTNEKLFF.

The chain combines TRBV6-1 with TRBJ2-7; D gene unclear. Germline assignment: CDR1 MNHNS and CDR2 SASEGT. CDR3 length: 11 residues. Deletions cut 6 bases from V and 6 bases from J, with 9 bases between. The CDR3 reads CASRPTGEQYF. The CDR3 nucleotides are TGTGCCAGCAGGCCTACGGGCGAGCAGTACTTC.

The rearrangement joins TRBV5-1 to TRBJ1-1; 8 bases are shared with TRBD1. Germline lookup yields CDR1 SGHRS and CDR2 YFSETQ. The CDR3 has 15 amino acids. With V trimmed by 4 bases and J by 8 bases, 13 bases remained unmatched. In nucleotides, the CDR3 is TGCGCCAGCAGCCTCAGGGGGCAAGAGTCTTCGGAAGCTTTCTTT. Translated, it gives CASSLRGQESSEAFF.

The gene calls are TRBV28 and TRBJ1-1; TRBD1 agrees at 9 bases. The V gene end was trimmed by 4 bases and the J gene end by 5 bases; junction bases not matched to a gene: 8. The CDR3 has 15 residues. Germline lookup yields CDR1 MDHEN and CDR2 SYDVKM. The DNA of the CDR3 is TGTGCCAGCAGTTCCTGGACAGGGGCGGGAACTGAAGCTTTCTTT. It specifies CASSSWTGAGTEAFF.

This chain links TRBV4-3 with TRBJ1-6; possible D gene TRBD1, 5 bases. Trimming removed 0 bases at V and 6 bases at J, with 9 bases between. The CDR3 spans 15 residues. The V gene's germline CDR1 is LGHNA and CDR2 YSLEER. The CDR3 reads CASSQDRVVNSPLHF. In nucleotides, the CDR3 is TGCGCCAGCAGCCAAGACAGGGTCGTTAATTCACCCCTCCACTTT.

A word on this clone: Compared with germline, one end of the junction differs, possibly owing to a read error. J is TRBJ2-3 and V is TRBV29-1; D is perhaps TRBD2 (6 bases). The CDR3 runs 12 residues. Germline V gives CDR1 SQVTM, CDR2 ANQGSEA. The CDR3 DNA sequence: TGCAGCGTTGGGGGGGACGACGATACGCGGTATTTT. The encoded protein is CSVGGDDDTRYF.

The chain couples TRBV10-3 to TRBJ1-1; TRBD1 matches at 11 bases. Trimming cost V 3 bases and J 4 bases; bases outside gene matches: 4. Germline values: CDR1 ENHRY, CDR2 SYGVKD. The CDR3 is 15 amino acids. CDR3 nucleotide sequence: TGTGCCATCAGTGATCCAGGGACAGGGGGCACTGAAGCTTTCTTT. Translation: CAISDPGTGGTEAFF.

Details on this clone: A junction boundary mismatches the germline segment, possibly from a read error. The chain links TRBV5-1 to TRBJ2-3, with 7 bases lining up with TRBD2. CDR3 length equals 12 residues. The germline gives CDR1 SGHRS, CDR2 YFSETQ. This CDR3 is CASGEGTDKQYF. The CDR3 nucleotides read TGCGCCAGCGGGGAGGGTACAGATAAGCAGTATTTT.

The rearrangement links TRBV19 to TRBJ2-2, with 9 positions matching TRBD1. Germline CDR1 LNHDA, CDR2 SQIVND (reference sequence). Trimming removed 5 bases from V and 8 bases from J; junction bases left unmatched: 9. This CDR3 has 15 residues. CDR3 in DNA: TGTGCCAGTAGTCTCCGGGACAGGGAGTTGGGGGAGCTGTTTTTT. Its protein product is CASSLRDRELGELFF.

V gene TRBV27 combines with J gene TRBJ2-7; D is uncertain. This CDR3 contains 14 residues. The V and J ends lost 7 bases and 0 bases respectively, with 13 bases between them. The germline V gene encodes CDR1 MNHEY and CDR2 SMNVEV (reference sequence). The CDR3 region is CASKEQLSSYEQYF. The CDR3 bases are TGTGCCAGCAAGGAGCAGCTTAGCTCCTACGAGCAGTACTTC.

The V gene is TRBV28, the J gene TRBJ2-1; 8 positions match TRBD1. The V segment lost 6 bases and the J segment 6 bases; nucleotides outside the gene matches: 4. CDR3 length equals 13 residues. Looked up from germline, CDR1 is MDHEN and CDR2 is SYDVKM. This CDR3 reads CASRPGQVNEQFF. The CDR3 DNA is TGTGCCAGCAGGCCGGGACAGGTCAATGAGCAGTTCTTC.

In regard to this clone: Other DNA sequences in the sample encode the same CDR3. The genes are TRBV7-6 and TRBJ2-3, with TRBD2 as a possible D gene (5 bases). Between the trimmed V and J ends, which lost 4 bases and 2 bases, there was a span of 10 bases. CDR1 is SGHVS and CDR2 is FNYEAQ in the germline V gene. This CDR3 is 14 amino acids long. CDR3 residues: CASSSGGDTDTQYF. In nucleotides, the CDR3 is TGTGCCAGCAGCTCCGGAGGTGACACAGATACGCAGTATTTT.

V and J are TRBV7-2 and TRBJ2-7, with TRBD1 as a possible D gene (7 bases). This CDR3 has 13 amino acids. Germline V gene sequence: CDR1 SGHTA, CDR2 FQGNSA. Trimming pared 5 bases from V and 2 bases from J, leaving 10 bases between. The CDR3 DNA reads TGTGCCAGCAGCCGCGGGACAGCCTACGAGCAGTACTTC. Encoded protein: CASSRGTAYEQYF.

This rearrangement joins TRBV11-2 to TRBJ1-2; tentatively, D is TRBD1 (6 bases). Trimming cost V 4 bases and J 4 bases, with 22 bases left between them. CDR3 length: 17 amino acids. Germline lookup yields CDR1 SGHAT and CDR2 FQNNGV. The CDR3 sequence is CASSSRTARGITYGYTF. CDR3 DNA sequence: TGTGCCAGCAGCTCCCGGACAGCCAGAGGCATTACCTATGGCTACACCTTC. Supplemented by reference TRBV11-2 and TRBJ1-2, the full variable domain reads EAGVAQSPRYKIIEKRQSVAFWCNPISGHATLYWYQQILGQGPKLLIQFQNNGVVDDSQLPKDRFSAERLKGVDSTLKIQPAKLEDSAVYLCASSSRTARGITYGYTFGSGTRLTVV.

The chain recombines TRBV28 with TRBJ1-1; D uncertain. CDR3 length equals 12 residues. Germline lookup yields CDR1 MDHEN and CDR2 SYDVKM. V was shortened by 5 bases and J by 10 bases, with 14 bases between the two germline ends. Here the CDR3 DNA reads TGTGCCAGCAGTCGGGGTGGTTTTGGAGCTTTCTTT. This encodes CASSRGGFGAFF.

The CDR3 DNA sequence: TGTGCCAGCAGCTTAGTAGGGACTAGCGGCACCTACGAGCAGTACTTC. Its protein product is CASSLVGTSGTYEQYF. V gene TRBV7-8 combines with J gene TRBJ2-7; 11 positions match TRBD2. V lost 1 base, J lost 2 bases, and 4 bases stayed unmatched. CDR1 is SGHVS and CDR2 is FQNEAQ in the germline V gene. This CDR3 spans 16 amino acids. The whole variable domain, remainder taken from reference TRBV7-8 and TRBJ2-7, is GAGVSQSPRYKVAKRGQDVALRCDPISGHVSLFWYQQALGQGPEFLTYFQNEAQLDKSGLPSDRFFAERPEGSVSTLKIQRTQQEDSAVYLCASSLVGTSGTYEQYFGPGTRLTVT.

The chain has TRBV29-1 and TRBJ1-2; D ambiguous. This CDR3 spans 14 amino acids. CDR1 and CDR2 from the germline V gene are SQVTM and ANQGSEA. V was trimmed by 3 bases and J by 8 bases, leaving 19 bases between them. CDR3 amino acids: CSVEGLKALSGYTF. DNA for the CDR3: TGCAGCGTTGAGGGCCTTAAAGCCCTATCCGGCTACACCTTC.

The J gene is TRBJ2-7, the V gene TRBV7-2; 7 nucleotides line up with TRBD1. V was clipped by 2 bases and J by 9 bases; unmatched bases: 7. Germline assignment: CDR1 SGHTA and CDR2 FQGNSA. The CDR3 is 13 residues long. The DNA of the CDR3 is TGTGCCAGCAGCTTACGACAGGGCCCCGCGCAGTACTTC. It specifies CASSLRQGPAQYF. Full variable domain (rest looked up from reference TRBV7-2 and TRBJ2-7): GAGVSQSPSNKVTEKGKDVELRCDPISGHTALYWYRQSLGQGLEFLIYFQGNSAPDKSGLPSDRFSAERTGGSVSTLTIQRTQQEDSAVYLCASSLRQGPAQYFGPGTRLTVT.

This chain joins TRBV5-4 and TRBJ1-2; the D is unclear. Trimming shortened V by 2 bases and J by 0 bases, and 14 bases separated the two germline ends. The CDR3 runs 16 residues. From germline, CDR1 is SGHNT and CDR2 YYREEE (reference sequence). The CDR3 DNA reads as TGTGCCAGCAGCTTAGGTTATGGCGGGGCTAACTATGGCTACACCTTC. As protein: CASSLGYGGANYGYTF.

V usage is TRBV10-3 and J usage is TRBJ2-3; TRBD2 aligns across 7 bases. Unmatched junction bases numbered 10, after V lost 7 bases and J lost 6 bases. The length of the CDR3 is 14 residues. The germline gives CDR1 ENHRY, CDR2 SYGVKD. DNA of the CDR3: TGTGCCATCATCCCCGGGGGAGGGCGGGATACGCAGTATTTT. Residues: CAIIPGGGRDTQYF.

CDR3 sequence: CASSPRQQSSYEQYF. CDR3 nucleotides: TGTGCCAGCAGTCCCCGACAGCAGAGCTCCTACGAGCAGTACTTC. V and J are TRBV27 and TRBJ2-7; a weak D match, TRBD1 (5 bases). There are 15 residues in the CDR3. The ends were cut back, 5 bases at V and 0 bases at J, with 14 bases in the middle. From germline, CDR1 is MNHEY and CDR2 SMNVEV (reference sequence).

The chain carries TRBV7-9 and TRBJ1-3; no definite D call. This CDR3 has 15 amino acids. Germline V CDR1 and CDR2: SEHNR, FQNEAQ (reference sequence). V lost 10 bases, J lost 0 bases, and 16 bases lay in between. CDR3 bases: TGTGCCATCATCAAGGCAGGAACCTCTGGAAACACCATATATTTT. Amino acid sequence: CAIIKAGTSGNTIYF.

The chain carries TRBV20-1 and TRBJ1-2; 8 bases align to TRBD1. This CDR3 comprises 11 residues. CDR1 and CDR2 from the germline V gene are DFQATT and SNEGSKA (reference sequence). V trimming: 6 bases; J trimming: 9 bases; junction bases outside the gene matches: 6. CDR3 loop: CSAFDRGRYTF. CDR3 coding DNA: TGCAGTGCGTTCGACAGGGGACGCTACACCTTC.